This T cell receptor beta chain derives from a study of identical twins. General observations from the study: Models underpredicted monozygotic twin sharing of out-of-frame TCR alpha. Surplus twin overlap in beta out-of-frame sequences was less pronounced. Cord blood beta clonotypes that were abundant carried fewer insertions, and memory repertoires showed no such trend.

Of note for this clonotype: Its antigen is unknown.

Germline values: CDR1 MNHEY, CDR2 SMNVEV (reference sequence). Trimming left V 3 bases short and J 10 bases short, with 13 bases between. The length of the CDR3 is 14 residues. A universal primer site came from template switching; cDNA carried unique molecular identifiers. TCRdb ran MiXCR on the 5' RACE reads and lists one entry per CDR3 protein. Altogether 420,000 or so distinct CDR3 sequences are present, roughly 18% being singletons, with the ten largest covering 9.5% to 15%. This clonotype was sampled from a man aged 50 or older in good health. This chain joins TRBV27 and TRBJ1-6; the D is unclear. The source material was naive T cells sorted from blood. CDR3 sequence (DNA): TGTGCCAGCAGTTTCCGATGGGAAGGCTCACCCCTCCACTTT. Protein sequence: CASSFRWEGSPLHF.